This T cell receptor beta chain is drawn from a study of identifying expanded T cells in peripheral blood. CDR1 SQVTM and CDR2 ANQGSEA come from the germline V gene. Between the trimmed V and J ends, which lost 2 bases and 1 base, there was a span of 8 bases. The CDR3 runs 13 residues. Study-level results: Differentially abundant clones: about 1.2 between replicates, 16.4 at about two weeks, under 25 at four. Variance in clone template counts between approximately two-week samples significantly increased with total template count across all healthy donors.

Using immunoSEQ multiplex PCR, the repertoire was profiled, and TCRdb retains in-frame clones only, with some absent. The table has about 100,000 clones, roughly 88% seen once. As regards this clone: Its target is unknown.

The TCR was taken from a person aged 18-69 years in good health. The chain links TRBV29-1 to TRBJ1-2, with D perhaps matching TRBD1 (5 bases). Sequences were obtained from blood. The CDR3 bases are TGCAGCGTTGAAAGGCAGGGTAACTATGGCTACACCTTC. This gives the protein CSVERQGNYGYTF.